Reported below is one T cell receptor beta chain. No antigen is known for it. Data came from immunoSEQ multiplex PCR; TCRdb stores just in-frame clones and leaves some out. The sample consists of tens of thousands of clones, 75% to 90% of them appearing once. These data come from a study of T cell responses to AZD1222 COVID-19 vaccine. Trimming took 2 bases from V and 10 from J, leaving 11 bases between them. The CDR3 extends over 12 amino acids. Germline CDR1 reads SEHNR; CDR2 reads FQNEAQ (reference sequence). Study-wide results and caveats: Clonal diversity was possibly underestimated; the donors were predominantly white British and more often female. Repertoire sampling happened only post peak T cell response. Seropositive AZD1222 recipients at baseline numbered only five to seven.

This clonotype originated in an adult who received the AZD1222 COVID-19 vaccine. The rearrangement uses TRBV7-9 and TRBJ2-5; D ambiguous. The source was peripheral blood, collected 28 days after the second AZD1222 dose. The CDR3 nucleotides read TGTGCCAGCAGCTTAACGAACGGCATCCAGTACTTC. Translation gives CASSLTNGIQYF.